This T cell receptor (beta chain) originates from a study of cytomegalovirus exposure and HLA in healthy donors. General study points: Association of 16,951 TCR beta sequences with HLA alleles was found at 0.05 false discovery rate in a later analysis. 87-base-pair reads could not separate some V segments, including TRBV6-2 and TRBV6-3.

The CDR3 is 15 amino acids. Germline-derived CDR1 and CDR2 are SGHRS and YFSETQ. After removal of 7 bases from V and 7 bases from J, the junction contained 14 bases not matched to a gene. PCR involved 60 Vbeta and 13 Jbeta primers. Clones were read by immunoSEQ multiplex PCR, and TCRdb kept only the in-frame ones, dropping some. This table holds over 95,000 clones, roughly 80% found once. This clone has only a few counts. Antigen unknown. The gene calls are TRBV5-1 and TRBJ2-3; TRBD1 matches 8 bases. The receptor's source is a middle-aged man in good health and CMV-seronegative. Input material: PBMCs. The CDR3 loop is CASGTGGQRGNTQYF. CDR3 DNA: TGCGCCAGCGGTACAGGGGGACAGCGAGGAAATACGCAGTATTTT.